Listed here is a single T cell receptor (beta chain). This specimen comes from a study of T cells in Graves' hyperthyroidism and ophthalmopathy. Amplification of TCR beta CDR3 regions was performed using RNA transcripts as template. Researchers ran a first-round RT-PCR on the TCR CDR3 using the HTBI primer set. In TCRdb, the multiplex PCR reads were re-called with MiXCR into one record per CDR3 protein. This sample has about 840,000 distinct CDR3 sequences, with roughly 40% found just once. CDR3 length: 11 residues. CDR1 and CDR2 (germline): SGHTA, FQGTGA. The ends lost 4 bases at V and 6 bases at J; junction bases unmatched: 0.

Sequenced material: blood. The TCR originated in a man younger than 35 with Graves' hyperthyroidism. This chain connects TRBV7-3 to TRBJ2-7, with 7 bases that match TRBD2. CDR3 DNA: TGTGCCAGCAGCTGGGAGGGCGAGCAGTACTTC. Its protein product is CASSWEGEQYF.